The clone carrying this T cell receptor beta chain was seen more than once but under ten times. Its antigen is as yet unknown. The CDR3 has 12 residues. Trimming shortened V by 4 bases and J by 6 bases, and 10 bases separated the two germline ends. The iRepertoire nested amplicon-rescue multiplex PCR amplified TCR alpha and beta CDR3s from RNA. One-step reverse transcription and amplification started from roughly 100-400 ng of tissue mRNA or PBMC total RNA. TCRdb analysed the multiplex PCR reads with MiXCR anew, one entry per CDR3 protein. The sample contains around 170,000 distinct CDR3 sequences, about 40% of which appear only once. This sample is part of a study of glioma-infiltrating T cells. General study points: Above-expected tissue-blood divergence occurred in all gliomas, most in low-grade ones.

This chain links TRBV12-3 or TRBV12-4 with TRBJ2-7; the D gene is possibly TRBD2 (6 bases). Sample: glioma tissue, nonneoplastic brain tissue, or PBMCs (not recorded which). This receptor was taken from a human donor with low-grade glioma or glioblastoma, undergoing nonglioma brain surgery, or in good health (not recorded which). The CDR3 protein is CASSSGTAEQYF. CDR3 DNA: TGTGCCAGCAGTTCTGGGACTGCCGAGCAGTACTTC.